The 27 T cell receptor beta chains reported below all come from one sample, sequenced in a study of shared clonotypes between healthy human individuals. Clones were read by immunoSEQ multiplex PCR, and TCRdb kept only the in-frame ones, dropping some. The table shows 2 million to 2.5 million clones, with less than 95% occurring only once. Sample: naive CD4+ T cells from PBMCs. Subset noted: CD45RA+ positively selected. The receptors originated from a man aged 18 to 30 in good health. Some clones in this sample may be carry-over from other donors' samples.

The V and J genes are TRBV27 and TRBJ2-7; D may be TRBD2 (5 bases). CDR3 length: 12 amino acids. V was clipped by 4 bases and J by 7 bases, with 11 bases between them. Germline CDR1 and CDR2: MNHEY and SMNVEV (reference sequence). The CDR3 bases are TGTGCCAGCAGTTATTATGGCGGGGAGCAGTACTTC. Translating it yields CASSYYGGEQYF.

The chain joins TRBV5-6 to TRBJ2-7; no definite D call. Trimming removed 0 bases from V and 3 bases from J, with 16 bases in between. CDR3 size: 16 residues. Germline V gene lookup returns CDR1 SGHDT and CDR2 YYEEEE. For the CDR3, the DNA is TGTGCCAGCAGCTTGGCCGGAGCAGCCATGTTCTACGAGCAGTACTTC. Residues: CASSLAGAAMFYEQYF.

The CDR3 spells CASSQRQGWGTLTDTQYF. The CDR3 DNA reads as TGTGCCAGCAGCCAAAGACAGGGTTGGGGGACCCTCACAGATACGCAGTATTTT. V usage is TRBV7-9 and J usage is TRBJ2-3; 7 positions agree with TRBD1. The V gene end was trimmed by 5 bases and the J gene end by 2 bases; junction bases not matched to a gene: 16. Per the germline V gene, CDR1 is SEHNR and CDR2 is FQNEAQ (reference sequence). This CDR3 has 18 amino acids. The entire variable domain, with the rest obtained from reference TRBV7-9 and TRBJ2-3, is as follows: DTGVSQNPRHKITKRGQNVTFRCDPISEHNRLYWYRQTLGQGPEFLTYFQNEAQLEKSRLLSDRFSAERPKGSFSTLEIQRTEQGDSAMYLCASSQRQGWGTLTDTQYFGPGTRLTVL.

In DNA form, the CDR3 reads TGTGCCAGCAGCTCTATTAGCGTAGGCCCAGATACGCAGTATTTT. Amino acids: CASSSISVGPDTQYF. This chain joins TRBV11-2 and TRBJ2-3; maybe TRBD2 (5 bases). Germline V gene sequence: CDR1 SGHAT, CDR2 FQNNGV. V was clipped by 4 bases and J by 4 bases, with 15 bases between them. This CDR3 comprises 15 residues.

The J gene is TRBJ2-7, the V gene TRBV7-2, with 7 positions matching TRBD1. This CDR3 contains 11 residues. Trimming took 4 bases from V and 9 from J; bases not matched to a gene: 3. CDR1 is SGHTA, CDR2 FQGNSA, per germline. The CDR3 sequence: CASSSRDRQYF. CDR3 DNA sequence: TGTGCCAGCAGCTCCCGGGACAGGCAGTACTTC.

Of note for this clone: The same CDR3 can be traced to other DNA sequences in this sample. The chain joins TRBV5-1 to TRBJ1-1, with D hard to call. CDR3 length equals 14 residues. Per the germline V gene, CDR1 is SGHRS and CDR2 is YFSETQ. Trimming cost V 0 bases and J 0 bases, with 6 bases left between them. The CDR3 nucleotides are TGCGCCAGCAGCTTGGCGGCGTTGAACACTGAAGCTTTCTTT. Translated, it gives CASSLAALNTEAFF.

This clone was seen once. The chain employs TRBV7-9 and TRBJ2-2, with D perhaps given as TRBD1 or TRBD2 (5 bases each). The V end lost 5 bases, the J end lost 4 bases, and 11 bases lay between the germline ends. Germline assignment: CDR1 SEHNR and CDR2 FQNEAQ (reference sequence). The CDR3 runs to 14 residues. The CDR3 DNA reads TGTGCCAGCAGCCGGGACCCGCCCACCGGGGAGCTGTTTTTT. Residues: CASSRDPPTGELFF. Full variable domain (missing parts from reference TRBV7-9 and TRBJ2-2): DTGVSQNPRHKITKRGQNVTFRCDPISEHNRLYWYRQTLGQGPEFLTYFQNEAQLEKSRLLSDRFSAERPKGSFSTLEIQRTEQGDSAMYLCASSRDPPTGELFFGEGSRLTVL.

This chain joins TRBV27 and TRBJ2-1; 7 positions agree with TRBD2. The germline V gene encodes CDR1 MNHEY and CDR2 SMNVEV (reference sequence). After removal of 7 bases from V and 2 bases from J, the junction contained 8 bases not matched to a gene. The CDR3 extends over 15 amino acids. Here the CDR3 reads CASKRREDAYNEQFF. DNA for the CDR3: TGTGCCAGCAAACGCCGGGAGGACGCCTACAATGAGCAGTTCTTC.

The chain is built from TRBV11-2 and TRBJ2-3, with TRBD2 identical over 11 bases. Germline CDR1 and CDR2: SGHAT and FQNNGV. V was clipped by 2 bases and J by 2 bases; unmatched bases: 6. The CDR3 contains 17 residues. The CDR3, as DNA: TGTGCCAGCAGCTTACTAGCGGGAGGACGAGTCACAGATACGCAGTATTTT. Protein sequence: CASSLLAGGRVTDTQYF.

The chain is built from TRBV7-3 and TRBJ2-2; D gene unclear. Germline CDR1 is SGHTA and CDR2 is FQGTGA. Trimming pared 6 bases from V and 0 bases from J, leaving 8 bases between. The CDR3 sequence is 14 residues long. CDR3 in amino acids: CASRRLPNTGELFF. The DNA for the CDR3 is TGTGCCAGCAGACGGCTGCCGAACACCGGGGAGCTGTTTTTT.

V and J are TRBV2 and TRBJ2-7, with D possibly TRBD2 on 5 matching bases. Trimming stripped 8 bases from V and 1 base from J, with 15 bases between. The CDR3 is 14 residues long. Germline V CDR1 and CDR2: SNHLY, FYNNEI. The CDR3 bases are TGTGCCAGCCCTCGGGATGGGAAGTCCTACGAGCAGTACTTC. Amino acids: CASPRDGKSYEQYF.

The rearrangement uses TRBV7-2 and TRBJ2-2, with unresolved D. The CDR3 totals 13 residues. The V gene's germline CDR1 is SGHTA and CDR2 FQGNSA. Trimming stripped 5 bases from V and 7 bases from J, with 11 bases between. As DNA, the CDR3 is TGTGCCAGCAGCACCGGACGTCTCGGGGAGCTGTTTTTT. Protein: CASSTGRLGELFF.

V and J are TRBV9 and TRBJ1-2; D is unclear. The germline V gene has CDR1 SGDLS and CDR2 YYNGEE. The V and J ends lost 5 bases and 4 bases respectively, with 15 bases between them. The length of the CDR3 is 14 residues. The CDR3 region is CASSDGLTSYGYTF. The CDR3 nucleotides read TGTGCCAGCAGTGACGGACTGACCTCCTATGGCTACACCTTC. Full variable domain (missing parts from reference TRBV9 and TRBJ1-2): DSGVTQTPKHLITATGQRVTLRCSPRSGDLSVYWYQQSLDQGLQFLIQYYNGEERAKGNILERFSAQQFPDLHSELNLSSLELGDSALYFCASSDGLTSYGYTFGSGTRLTVV.

This chain connects TRBV9 to TRBJ2-7, with 8 bases that match TRBD2. Per the germline V gene, CDR1 is SGDLS and CDR2 is YYNGEE. The CDR3 extends over 15 amino acids. V was pared by 1 base and J by 0 bases, with 3 bases of the junction left unmatched. The CDR3: CASSVQSGSSYEQYF. CDR3 sequence (DNA): TGTGCCAGCAGCGTACAGAGCGGGAGCTCCTACGAGCAGTACTTC.

This chain joins TRBV10-3 and TRBJ2-5, with no clear D. This CDR3 has 14 residues. Germline CDR1 and CDR2: ENHRY and SYGVKD. V was trimmed by 6 bases and J by 2 bases, leaving 13 bases between them. The CDR3 region has the DNA TGTGCCATCAGCCACACATGGGAACAAGAGACCCAGTACTTC. Amino acids: CAISHTWEQETQYF.

The rearrangement links TRBV9 to TRBJ2-3, with 7 bases fitting TRBD1. Germline V CDR1 and CDR2: SGDLS, YYNGEE. Trimming cost V 4 bases and J 2 bases; bases outside gene matches: 10. The CDR3 has 16 residues. The CDR3: CASSLQDRPFTDTQYF. The DNA for the CDR3 is TGTGCCAGCAGCCTCCAGGACAGGCCGTTCACAGATACGCAGTATTTT.

The rearrangement joins TRBV5-5 to TRBJ2-2, with D perhaps matching TRBD2 (5 bases). The V end was cut by 5 bases, the J end by 5 bases, with 19 bases between. Germline CDR1 and CDR2: SGHKS and YYEKEE (reference sequence). The CDR3 extends over 16 amino acids. CDR3 protein: CASSLAWERGTGELFF. Written as DNA, the CDR3 is TGTGCCAGCAGTCTGGCTTGGGAACGCGGGACCGGGGAGCTGTTTTTT.

This chain joins TRBV10-3 and TRBJ2-7; 7 bases align to TRBD2. Trimming cost V 3 bases and J 4 bases; bases outside gene matches: 9. This CDR3 has 15 amino acids. CDR1 ENHRY and CDR2 SYGVKD come from the germline V gene. CDR3 sequence (DNA): TGTGCCATCAGTGACCTCGCGGGGGAGAAGTACGAGCAGTACTTC. This translates into CAISDLAGEKYEQYF.

This chain links TRBV29-1 with TRBJ2-7; no firm D call. V shed 0 bases and J shed 2 bases, with 11 bases lying between them. Germline V gives CDR1 SQVTM, CDR2 ANQGSEA. This CDR3 has 14 amino acids. In DNA form, the CDR3 reads TGCAGCGTTGAAGATTTCAGGAGTCCCTACGAGCAGTACTTC. Encoded protein: CSVEDFRSPYEQYF.

V gene TRBV10-3 combines with J gene TRBJ2-7; the D is unclear. V lost 6 bases and J 3 bases, leaving 12 bases between the germline ends. This CDR3 comprises 13 residues. CDR1 is ENHRY and CDR2 is SYGVKD in the germline V gene. The CDR3 DNA reads as TGTGCCATCAGCACATCTAGAATCTACGAGCAGTACTTC. Translation: CAISTSRIYEQYF.

The rearrangement uses TRBV28 and TRBJ2-1, with D unclear. The CDR3 runs 15 residues. The germline V gene encodes CDR1 MDHEN and CDR2 SYDVKM. V lost 3 bases to trimming and J lost 0 bases, with 9 bases between them. The DNA of the CDR3 is TGTGCCAGCAGTTTTGCGGCGAGCTCCTACAATGAGCAGTTCTTC. Its protein is CASSFAASSYNEQFF.

This clone was found a few times. This chain connects TRBV11-2 to TRBJ2-7; D not certain. This CDR3 has 13 residues. Germline CDR1 reads SGHAT; CDR2 reads FQNNGV. Deletions cut 1 base from V and 4 bases from J, with 8 bases between. Written as DNA, the CDR3 is TGTGCCAGCAGCTTAGTCTTCGGTTACGAGCAGTACTTC. It encodes CASSLVFGYEQYF. Full variable domain (outside the CDR3, taken from reference TRBV11-2 and TRBJ2-7): EAGVAQSPRYKIIEKRQSVAFWCNPISGHATLYWYQQILGQGPKLLIQFQNNGVVDDSQLPKDRFSAERLKGVDSTLKIQPAKLEDSAVYLCASSLVFGYEQYFGPGTRLTVT.

The V and J genes are TRBV28 and TRBJ1-5; 10 bases agree with TRBD1. The CDR3 contains 15 residues. Losses at the gene ends were 7 bases for V and 1 base for J; bases not matched to a gene: 4. Looked up from germline, CDR1 is MDHEN and CDR2 is SYDVKM. In DNA, the CDR3 is TGTGCCAGCACCCGACAGGGGGCAAGCAATCAGCCCCAGCATTTT. This encodes CASTRQGASNQPQHF.

V and J are TRBV28 and TRBJ2-7; no reliable D call. Trimming cost V 10 bases and J 0 bases, with 16 bases left between them. CDR1 and CDR2 from the germline V gene are MDHEN and SYDVKM. CDR3 length: 14 residues. CDR3 in amino acids: CAISLVASSYEQYF. Written as DNA, the CDR3 is TGTGCCATTTCCCTGGTGGCGAGCTCCTACGAGCAGTACTTC.

This clone was detected once. The identical CDR3 is also encoded by other nucleotide sequences in the sample. This sequence joins TRBV7-2 and TRBJ1-4; 8 nucleotides agree with TRBD1. Germline loops: CDR1 SGHTA, CDR2 FQGNSA. Germline trimming cut 1 base from V and 5 bases from J; bases unmatched to any gene: 3. This CDR3 comprises 15 residues. CDR3 amino acids: CASSLGTGRNEKLFF. The CDR3, as DNA: TGTGCCAGCAGCTTAGGGACAGGGAGAAATGAAAAACTGTTTTTT.

The chain uses TRBV2 and TRBJ2-7; 8 bases line up with TRBD1. Germline trimming cut 5 bases from V and 1 base from J; bases unmatched to any gene: 7. The CDR3 runs 15 residues. The germline CDR1 and CDR2 sequences are SNHLY and FYNNEI. The CDR3 region is CASSRNRGFSYEQYF. Here the CDR3 DNA reads TGTGCCAGCAGTCGAAACAGGGGGTTTTCCTACGAGCAGTACTTC.

V gene TRBV5-5 combines with J gene TRBJ2-7, with D tentatively TRBD1 (6 bases). CDR1 SGHKS and CDR2 YYEKEE come from the germline V gene (reference sequence). The germline V and J ends were trimmed by 4 bases and 5 bases, with 13 bases remaining between them. This CDR3 comprises 13 residues. The CDR3 is CASSLLDSHEQYF. The CDR3 DNA reads as TGTGCCAGCAGCCTCCTGGACAGCCACGAGCAGTACTTC. Drawing the rest from reference TRBV5-5 and TRBJ2-7, the complete variable domain is DAGVTQSPTHLIKTRGQQVTLRCSPISGHKSVSWYQQVLGQGPQFIFQYYEKEERGRGNFPDRFSARQFPNYSSELNVNALLLGDSALYLCASSLLDSHEQYFGPGTRLTVT.